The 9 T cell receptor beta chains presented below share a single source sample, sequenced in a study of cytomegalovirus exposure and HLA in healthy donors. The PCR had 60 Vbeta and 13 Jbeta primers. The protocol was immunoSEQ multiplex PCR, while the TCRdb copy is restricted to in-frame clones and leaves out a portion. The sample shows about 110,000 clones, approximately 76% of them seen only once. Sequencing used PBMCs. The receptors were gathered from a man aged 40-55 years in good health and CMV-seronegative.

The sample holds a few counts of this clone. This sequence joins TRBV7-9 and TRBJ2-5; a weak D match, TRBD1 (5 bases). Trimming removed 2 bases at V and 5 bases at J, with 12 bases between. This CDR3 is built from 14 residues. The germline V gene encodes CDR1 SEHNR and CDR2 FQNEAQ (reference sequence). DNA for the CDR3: TGTGCCAGCAGCTTATCTTCTGGGGCGGAGACCCAGTACTTC. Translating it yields CASSLSSGAETQYF.

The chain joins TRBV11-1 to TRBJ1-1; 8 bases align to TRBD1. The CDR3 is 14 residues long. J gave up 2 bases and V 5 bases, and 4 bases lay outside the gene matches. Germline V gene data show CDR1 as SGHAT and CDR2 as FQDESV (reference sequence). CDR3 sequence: CASSLDRANTEAFF. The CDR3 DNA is TGTGCCAGCAGCCTGGACAGGGCCAACACTGAAGCTTTCTTT.

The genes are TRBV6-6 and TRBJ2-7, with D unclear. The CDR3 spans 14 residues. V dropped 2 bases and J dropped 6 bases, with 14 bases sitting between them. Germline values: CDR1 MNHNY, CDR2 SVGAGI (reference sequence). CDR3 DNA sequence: TGTGCCAGCAGTTACCTGGCAGACCGCGGCGAGCAGTACTTC. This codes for CASSYLADRGEQYF.

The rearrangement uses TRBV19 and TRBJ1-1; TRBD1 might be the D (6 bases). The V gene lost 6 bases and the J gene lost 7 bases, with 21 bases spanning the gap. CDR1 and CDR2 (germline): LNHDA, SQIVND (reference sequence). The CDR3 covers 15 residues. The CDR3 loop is CASRMGDTGRNEAFF. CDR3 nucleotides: TGTGCCAGTAGGATGGGGGACACGGGCCGCAATGAAGCTTTCTTT.

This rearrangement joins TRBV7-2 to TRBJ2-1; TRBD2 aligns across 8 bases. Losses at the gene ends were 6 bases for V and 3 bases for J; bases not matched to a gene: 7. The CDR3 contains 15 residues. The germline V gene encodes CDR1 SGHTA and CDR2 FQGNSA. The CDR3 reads CASSVGGAVYNEQFF. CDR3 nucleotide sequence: TGTGCCAGCAGTGTCGGGGGGGCGGTCTACAATGAGCAGTTCTTC.

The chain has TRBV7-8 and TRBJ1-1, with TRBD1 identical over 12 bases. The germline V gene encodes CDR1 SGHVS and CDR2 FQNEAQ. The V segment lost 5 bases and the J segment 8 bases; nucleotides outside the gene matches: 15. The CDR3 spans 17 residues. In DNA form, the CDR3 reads TGTGCCAGCAGCCCCCGGGACAGGGGGCTTGGGTCCAAGGAAGCTTTCTTT. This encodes CASSPRDRGLGSKEAFF.

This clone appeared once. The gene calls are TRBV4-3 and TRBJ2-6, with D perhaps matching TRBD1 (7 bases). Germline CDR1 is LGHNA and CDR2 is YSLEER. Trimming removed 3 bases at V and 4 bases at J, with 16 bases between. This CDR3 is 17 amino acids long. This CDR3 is CASSQSSGGQGANVLTF. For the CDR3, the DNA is TGCGCCAGCAGCCAGTCCTCAGGGGGGCAAGGGGCCAACGTCCTGACTTTC.

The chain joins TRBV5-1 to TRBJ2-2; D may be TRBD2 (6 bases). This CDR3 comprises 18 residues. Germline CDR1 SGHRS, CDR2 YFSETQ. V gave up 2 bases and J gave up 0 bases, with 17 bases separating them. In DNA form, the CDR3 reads TGCGCCAGCAGCTTTTCACTTGGACTAACTTCGAACACCGGGGAGCTGTTTTTT. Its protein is CASSFSLGLTSNTGELFF.

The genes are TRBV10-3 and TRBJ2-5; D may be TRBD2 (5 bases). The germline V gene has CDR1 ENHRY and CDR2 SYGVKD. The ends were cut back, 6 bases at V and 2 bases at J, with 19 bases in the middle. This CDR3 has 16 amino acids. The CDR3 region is CAISPGQHGKQETQYF. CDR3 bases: TGTGCCATCAGCCCTGGGCAGCACGGGAAACAAGAGACCCAGTACTTC.